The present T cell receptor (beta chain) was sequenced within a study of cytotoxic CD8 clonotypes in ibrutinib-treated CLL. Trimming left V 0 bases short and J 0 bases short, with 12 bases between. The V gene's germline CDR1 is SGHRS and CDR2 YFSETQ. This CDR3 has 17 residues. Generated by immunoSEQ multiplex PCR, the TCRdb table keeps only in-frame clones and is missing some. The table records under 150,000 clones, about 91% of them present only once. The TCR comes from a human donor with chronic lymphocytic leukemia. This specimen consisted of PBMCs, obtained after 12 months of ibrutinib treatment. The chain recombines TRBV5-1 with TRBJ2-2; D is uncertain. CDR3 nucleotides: TGCGCCAGCAGCTTGGGGGTAGGGAACGCGAACACCGGGGAGCTGTTTTTT. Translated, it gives CASSLGVGNANTGELFF.